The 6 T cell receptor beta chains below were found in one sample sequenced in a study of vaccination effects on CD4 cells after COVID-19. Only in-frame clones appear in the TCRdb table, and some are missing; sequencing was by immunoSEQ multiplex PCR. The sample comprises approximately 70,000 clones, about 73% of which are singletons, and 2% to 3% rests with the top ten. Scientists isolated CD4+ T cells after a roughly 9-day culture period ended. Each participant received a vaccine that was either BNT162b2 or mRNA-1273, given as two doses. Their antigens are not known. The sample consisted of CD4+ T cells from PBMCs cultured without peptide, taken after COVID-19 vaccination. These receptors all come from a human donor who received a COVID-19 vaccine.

DNA for the CDR3: TGTGCCACCGAGACCGCGGGACAGGGGTTTCATGAGCAGTTCTTC. This encodes CATETAGQGFHEQFF. The chain couples TRBV24-1 to TRBJ2-1; TRBD1 aligns across 10 bases. CDR1 is KGHDR and CDR2 is SFDVKD in the germline V gene. V was clipped by 9 bases and J by 8 bases; unmatched bases: 12. This CDR3 has 15 residues.

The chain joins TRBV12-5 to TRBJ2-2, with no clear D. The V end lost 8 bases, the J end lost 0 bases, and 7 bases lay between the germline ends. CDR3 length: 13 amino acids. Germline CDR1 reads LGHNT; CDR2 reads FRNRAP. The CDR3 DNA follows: TGTGCTAGTACCCCCACGAACACCGGGGAGCTGTTTTTT. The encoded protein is CASTPTNTGELFF.

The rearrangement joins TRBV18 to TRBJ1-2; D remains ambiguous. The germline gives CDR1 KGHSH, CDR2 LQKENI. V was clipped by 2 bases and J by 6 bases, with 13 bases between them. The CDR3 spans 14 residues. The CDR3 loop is CASSPGPAGDGYTF. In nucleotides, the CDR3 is TGTGCCAGCTCACCAGGGCCGGCAGGCGATGGCTACACCTTC.

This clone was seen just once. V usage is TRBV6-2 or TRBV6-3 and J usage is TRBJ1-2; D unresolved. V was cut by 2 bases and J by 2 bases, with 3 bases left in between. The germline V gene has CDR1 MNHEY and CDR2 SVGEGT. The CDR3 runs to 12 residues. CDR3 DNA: TGTGCCAGCAGTTACGGGAACTATGGCTACACCTTC. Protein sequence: CASSYGNYGYTF.

Here the CDR3 DNA reads TGTGCCAGCAGCTTAGTGGGGGTAGGCAATCAGCCCCAGCATTTT. This gives the protein CASSLVGVGNQPQHF. The chain carries TRBV7-2 and TRBJ1-5; the D gene is possibly TRBD1 (5 bases). The CDR3 totals 15 residues. V gave up 1 base and J gave up 2 bases, with 9 bases separating them. CDR1 SGHTA and CDR2 FQGNSA come from the germline V gene.

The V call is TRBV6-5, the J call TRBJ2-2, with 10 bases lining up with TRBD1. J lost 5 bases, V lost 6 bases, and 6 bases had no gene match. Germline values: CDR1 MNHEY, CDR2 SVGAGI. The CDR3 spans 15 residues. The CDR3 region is CASRLDRGSTGELFF. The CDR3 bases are TGTGCCAGCAGGTTGGACAGGGGGAGTACCGGGGAGCTGTTTTTT.